This T cell receptor (beta chain) emerged from a study of T cell responses to AZD1222 COVID-19 vaccine (TCRdb year 2021). Background for the entire study: TCR sequencing covered about 230 trial participants: roughly 200 given two doses of AZD1222 and 26 given two doses of MenACWY control vaccine. Enrollment into the trials was organized by age into subgroups of 18-55, 56-69 and 70-plus years, and those subgroups contained roughly 150, 30 and 60 TCR-sequenced participants, respectively. General study outcomes and caveats: Nearly half of unique spike-specific TCRs reportedly recognized epitopes outside regions mutated in the B.1.351 and B.1.1.7 variants. Because no day 14 peak-response samples were available, the repertoires could be characterized only after the peak T cell response. A significant rise in spike-specific TCR breadth and depth was observed after two AZD1222 doses relative to day 0 and relative to MenACWY recipients. Vaccine-associated CD4 TCRs spanned the whole spike protein, with dominant responses in regions 160-218 and 743-854. Only six AZD1222 recipients were SARS-CoV-2 seropositive at baseline, limiting conclusions about previously exposed vaccinees. Participants were mostly white British, with more females than males. The authors suggested clonal diversity may have been underestimated. The 56-69-year group was small, and its depth increase did not reach significance, likely because of low power.

CDR1 and CDR2 are drawn from the germline V gene: SGDLS, YYNGEE. The CDR3 has 17 amino acids, counting the end cysteine and phenylalanine. Just the 51-base CDR3 DNA is kept, in frame starting at base 1. V and J are truncated by 1 base and 3 bases respectively, leaving an intervening sequence of 20 bases. Interpreted using the paper, the time point label stands for: about 28 days (+/-7) after the second vaccine dose. AZD1222 recipients whose second dose came at about 4 weeks and those whose second dose came at about 12 weeks were combined into one group, since spike-specific TCR depth and breadth did not differ between the two schedules. Vaccinee samples came from UK trials COV001 and COV002, including a single-blind randomized controlled phase 2/3 trial of AZD1222 (ChAdOx1 nCoV-19) in healthy adults. Trial participant PBMC samples were collected at day 0 and day 28 after the second dose for TCRbeta chain sequencing.

This clone was seen once. Its antigen is not yet known. One base away there is no much larger clone; base qualities are not given. The CDR3 regions of human TCRbeta chains were analyzed by immunosequencing. The authors' analysis ran thus. Repertoire TCRs were matched against a reference library of SARS-CoV-2-specific TCRs generated with the MIRA antigen-specificity platform. Breadth was defined as the fraction of unique TCRs that were SARS-CoV-2-associated. Depth was defined as the fraction of total T cells that were SARS-CoV-2-associated. Using the MIRA data, each spike-specific TCR was assigned both to the spike region to which the TCR was reactive and to a CD4 or CD8 class. Log10-transformed breadth and depth values were compared by one-way ANOVA with Sidak's multiple comparisons tests. The clones in this table, taken by TCRdb from immuneACCESS, are in-frame only. Not every clone is retained; where verified, under half of the shortfall comes from an unresolved V gene, and the cause of the rest is unknown. The DNA gave D and trimming, while V, J and clone size come from that table. This sample holds tens of thousands of clones; approximately 90% were observed only once. The top ten hold roughly 12% of the sample.

The source was peripheral blood, collected 28 days after the second AZD1222 dose. The sequence joins TRBV9 to TRBJ2-7; a weak D assignment points to TRBD1 (6 bases agree). The source of this sequence is an adult who received the AZD1222 COVID-19 vaccine. The DNA is TGTGCCAGCAGCGTATACCCCAAAAGGACAGATGGCTACGAGCAGTACTTC. It translates to CASSVYPKRTDGYEQYF.